This TCR beta chain was retrieved from a study of T cells in Graves' hyperthyroidism and ophthalmopathy. Germline V lookup: CDR1 SEHNR, CDR2 FQNEAQ (reference sequence). This CDR3 has 13 amino acids. V lost 5 bases, J lost 1 base, and 8 bases lay in between. RNA transcripts yielded amplified TCR beta CDR3 regions. RT-PCR in the first round (using the HTBI primer set) targeted the TCR CDR3. One entry per CDR3 protein, called by TCRdb with MiXCR from the multiplex PCR reads. The sample lists a few hundred thousand distinct CDR3 sequences, under 60% occurring once. The chain combines TRBV7-9 with TRBJ1-1; the D is unclear. This clonotype was obtained from a woman under 30 with Graves' hyperthyroidism. Sequencing input: peripheral blood or thyroid tissue (not recorded which). In nucleotides, the CDR3 is TGTGCCAGCAGCCAATCAAGGAACACTGAAGCTTTCTTT. Translated: CASSQSRNTEAFF. Supplemented by reference TRBV7-9 and TRBJ1-1, the full variable domain reads DTGVSQNPRHKITKRGQNVTFRCDPISEHNRLYWYRQTLGQGPEFLTYFQNEAQLEKSRLLSDRFSAERPKGSFSTLEIQRTEQGDSAMYLCASSQSRNTEAFFGQGTRLTVV.